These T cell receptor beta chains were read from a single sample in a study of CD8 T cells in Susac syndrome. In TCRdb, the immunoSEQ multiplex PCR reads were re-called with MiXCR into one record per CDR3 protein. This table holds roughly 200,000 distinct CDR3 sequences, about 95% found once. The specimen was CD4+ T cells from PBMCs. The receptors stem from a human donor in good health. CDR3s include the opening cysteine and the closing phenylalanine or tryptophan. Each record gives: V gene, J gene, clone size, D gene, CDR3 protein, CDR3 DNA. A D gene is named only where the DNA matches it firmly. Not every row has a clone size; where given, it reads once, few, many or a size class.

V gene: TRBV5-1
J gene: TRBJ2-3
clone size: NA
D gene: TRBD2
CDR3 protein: CASSLPGLAGPGADTQYF
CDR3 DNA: TGCGCCAGCAGCTTGCCGGGACTAGCGGGACCAGGCGCAGATACGCAGTATTTT

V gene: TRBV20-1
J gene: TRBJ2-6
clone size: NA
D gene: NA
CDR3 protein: CSARNGGVSGANVLTF
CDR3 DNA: TGCAGTGCTAGAAATGGAGGGGTCTCTGGGGCCAACGTCCTGACTTTC

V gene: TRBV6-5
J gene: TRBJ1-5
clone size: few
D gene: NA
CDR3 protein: CASSPRQGSQPQHF
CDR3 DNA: TGTGCCAGCAGTCCCAGGCAGGGGAGTCAGCCCCAGCATTTT

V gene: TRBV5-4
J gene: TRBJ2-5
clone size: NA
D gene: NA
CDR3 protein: CASSSFRDSLETQYF
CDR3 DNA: TGTGCCAGCAGCTCTTTTCGCGACAGTCTGGAGACCCAGTACTTC

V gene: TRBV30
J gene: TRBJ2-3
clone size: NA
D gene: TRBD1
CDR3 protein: CAWTVTGSDTQYF
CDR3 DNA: TGTGCCTGGACCGTGACAGGGTCCGATACGCAGTATTTT

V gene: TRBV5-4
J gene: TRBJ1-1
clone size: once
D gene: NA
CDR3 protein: CASARQVNTEAFF
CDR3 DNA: TGTGCCAGCGCTCGACAGGTGAACACTGAAGCTTTCTTT

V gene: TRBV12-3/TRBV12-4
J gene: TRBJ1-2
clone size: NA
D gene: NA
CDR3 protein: CASSQRSVRGTYGYTF
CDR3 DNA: TGTGCCAGCAGTCAAAGGTCCGTGCGGGGGACCTATGGCTACACCTTC

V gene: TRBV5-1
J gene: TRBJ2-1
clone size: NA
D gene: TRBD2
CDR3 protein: CASSLGGTSGTNEQFF
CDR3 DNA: TGCGCCAGCAGCTTGGGGGGGACTAGCGGGACCAATGAGCAGTTCTTC

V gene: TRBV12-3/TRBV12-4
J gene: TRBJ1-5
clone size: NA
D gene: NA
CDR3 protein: CASGVGQPQHF
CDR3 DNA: TGTGCCAGCGGTGTGGGACAGCCCCAGCATTTT

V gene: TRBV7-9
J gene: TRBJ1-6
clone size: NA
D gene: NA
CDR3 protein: CASSRLTGARSPLHF
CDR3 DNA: TGTGCCAGCAGCCGCTTGACAGGTGCCAGGTCACCCCTCCACTTT

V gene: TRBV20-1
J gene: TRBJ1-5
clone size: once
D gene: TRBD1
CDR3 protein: CSADSRTGDQPQHF
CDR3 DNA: TGCAGTGCCGACTCTCGGACAGGGGATCAGCCCCAGCATTTT

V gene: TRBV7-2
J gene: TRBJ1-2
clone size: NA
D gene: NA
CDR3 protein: CASSPQSIYGYTF
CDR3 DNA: TGTGCCAGCAGCCCCCAATCGATATATGGCTACACCTTC

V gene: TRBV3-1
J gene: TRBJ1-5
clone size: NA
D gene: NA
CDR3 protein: CASSHRAGDQPQHF
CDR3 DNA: TGTGCCAGCAGCCACAGGGCGGGGGATCAGCCCCAGCATTTT

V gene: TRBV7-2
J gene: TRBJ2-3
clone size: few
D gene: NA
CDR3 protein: CASAGFGDTQYF
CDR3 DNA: TGTGCCAGCGCGGGGTTCGGGGATACGCAGTATTTT

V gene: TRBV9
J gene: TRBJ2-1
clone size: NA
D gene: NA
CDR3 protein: CASSLDWGANEQFF
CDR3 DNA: TGTGCCAGCAGCCTCGACTGGGGGGCTAATGAGCAGTTCTTC

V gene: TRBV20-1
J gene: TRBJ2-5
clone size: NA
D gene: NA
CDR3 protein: CSAVGPAETQYF
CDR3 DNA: TGCAGTGCGGTCGGGCCAGCGGAGACCCAGTACTTC

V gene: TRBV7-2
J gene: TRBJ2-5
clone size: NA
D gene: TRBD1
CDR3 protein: CASSFRQGRETQYF
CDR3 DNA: TGTGCCAGCAGCTTTCGACAGGGGAGGGAGACCCAGTACTTC

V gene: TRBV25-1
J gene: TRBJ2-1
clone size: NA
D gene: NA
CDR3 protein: CASSKGSSYNEQFF
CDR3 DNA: TGTGCCAGCAGTAAGGGGAGCTCCTACAATGAGCAGTTCTTC

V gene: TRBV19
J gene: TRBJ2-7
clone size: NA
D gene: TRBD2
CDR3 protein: CASSMTQGGLYEQYF
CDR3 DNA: TGTGCCAGTAGTATGACCCAGGGAGGGCTCTACGAGCAGTACTTC

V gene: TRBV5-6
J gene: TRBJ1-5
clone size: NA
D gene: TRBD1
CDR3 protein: CASSSWTGTNNQPQHF
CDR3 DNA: TGTGCCAGCAGCTCTTGGACAGGAACGAACAATCAGCCCCAGCATTTT